The 18 T cell receptor beta chains in this list originate from one sample, sequenced in a study of cytomegalovirus exposure and HLA in healthy donors. Both 60 Vbeta primers and 13 Jbeta primers went into the PCR. Some clones are missing from TCRdb's copy, which holds only in-frame ones; the method was immunoSEQ multiplex PCR. The sample lists some 130,000 clones; approximately 80% were seen once. Sequenced sample: PBMCs. The receptor source for this set is a boy aged 2 to 10 in good health and CMV-seronegative.

The V and J genes are TRBV6-1 and TRBJ2-7; 10 bases line up with TRBD2. Looked up from germline, CDR1 is MNHNS and CDR2 is SASEGT. J lost 5 bases, V lost 1 base, and 5 bases had no gene match. The CDR3 contains 15 residues. The CDR3 reads CASSEEAGGPHEQYV. The DNA of the CDR3 is TGTGCCAGCAGTGAAGAAGCGGGAGGGCCCCACGAGCAGTACGTC.

This rearrangement joins TRBV29-1 to TRBJ2-5, with 7 bases identical to TRBD1. V was pared by 5 bases and J by 3 bases, with 6 bases of the junction left unmatched. The CDR3 is made up of 13 amino acids. Germline values: CDR1 SQVTM, CDR2 ANQGSEA. The CDR3 here is CSVMTGSEETQYF. CDR3 nucleotide sequence: TGCAGCGTTATGACAGGGTCCGAAGAGACCCAGTACTTC.

This chain joins TRBV5-1 and TRBJ2-2; D remains ambiguous. Germline V lookup: CDR1 SGHRS, CDR2 YFSETQ. This CDR3 has 14 residues. Trimming shortened V by 2 bases and J by 0 bases, and 5 bases separated the two germline ends. The CDR3 region is CASSFLPNTGELFF. CDR3 bases: TGCGCCAGCAGCTTCCTCCCGAACACCGGGGAGCTGTTTTTT.

About this clone itself: At one end, the junction sequence differs from germline, possibly due to a read error. V and J are TRBV7-9 and TRBJ1-6; D not certain. This CDR3 comprises 15 residues. Germline V CDR1 and CDR2: SEHNR, FQNEAQ (reference sequence). The CDR3 bases are TGTTCCAGCAGCTTAGATACCAGCTATAATTCACCCCTCCACTTT. Translation gives CSSSLDTSYNSPLHF.

In DNA, the CDR3 is TGTGCCAGCAGCTTAGAGCCCTACACCGGGGAGCTGTTTTTT. This sequence encodes CASSLEPYTGELFF. This chain joins TRBV7-2 and TRBJ2-2; D not resolved. Germline CDR1 and CDR2: SGHTA and FQGNSA. V lost 1 base and J lost 3, with 6 bases in between. The CDR3 is 14 residues long.

The rearrangement joins TRBV4-1 to TRBJ2-2; 7 nucleotides match TRBD2. V was clipped by 1 base and J by 0 bases; unmatched bases: 5. Germline values: CDR1 MGHRA, CDR2 YSYEKL. The CDR3 is 17 residues long. Here the CDR3 reads CASSQVGRGTNTGELFF. CDR3 nucleotide sequence: TGCGCCAGCAGCCAAGTTGGGCGGGGGACGAACACCGGGGAGCTGTTTTTT.

V usage is TRBV19 and J usage is TRBJ2-1, with D possibly TRBD1 on 7 matching bases. The CDR3 contains 17 residues. CDR1 is LNHDA, CDR2 SQIVND, per germline (reference sequence). V lost 6 bases to trimming and J lost 10 bases, with 28 bases between them. CDR3 nucleotide sequence: TGTGCCAGTAGCCCATCGGAGGGGGCGTACAACCTGGGAGAGCAGTTCTTC. Protein: CASSPSEGAYNLGEQFF.

Concerning this clone: The same CDR3 is also encoded by other DNA sequences in this sample. The chain links TRBV7-9 to TRBJ1-6; TRBD1 matches at 7 bases. The CDR3 sequence is 15 residues long. After removal of 1 base from V and 5 bases from J, the junction contained 2 bases not matched to a gene. Germline CDR1 reads SEHNR; CDR2 reads FQNEAQ (reference sequence). CDR3 sequence: CASSLGDSHNSPLHF. CDR3 bases: TGTGCCAGCAGCTTAGGGGACAGTCATAATTCACCCCTCCACTTT. The full variable domain, its missing parts supplied by reference TRBV7-9 and TRBJ1-6, is DTGVSQNPRHKITKRGQNVTFRCDPISEHNRLYWYRQTLGQGPEFLTYFQNEAQLEKSRLLSDRFSAERPKGSFSTLEIQRTEQGDSAMYLCASSLGDSHNSPLHFGNGTRLTVT.

The rearrangement links TRBV27 to TRBJ2-1; a weak D match, TRBD2 (5 bases). V lost 5 bases and J lost 0, with 11 bases in between. The CDR3 runs 15 residues. Germline lookup yields CDR1 MNHEY and CDR2 SMNVEV (reference sequence). The CDR3 reads CASSLGLSSYNEQFF. DNA of the CDR3: TGTGCCAGCAGTCTCGGACTTAGCTCCTACAATGAGCAGTTCTTC.

This clone was recorded at least ten times. This chain connects TRBV4-3 to TRBJ1-1, with D possibly being TRBD1 (6 bases). Germline assignment: CDR1 LGHNA and CDR2 YSLEER. Trimming cost V 0 bases and J 4 bases, with 9 bases left between them. The CDR3 is 14 amino acids. The CDR3 bases are TGCGCCAGCAGCCAAGAAGCAGGGGCCACTGAAGCTTTCTTT. Protein product: CASSQEAGATEAFF.

The rearrangement joins TRBV2 to TRBJ2-5, with D perhaps TRBD1 (6 bases). The CDR3 covers 15 residues. V lost 7 bases and J 0 bases, leaving 15 bases between the germline ends. Per germline, CDR1 SNHLY and CDR2 FYNNEI. This chain's CDR3 is CASIIQGNHQETQYF. The CDR3 coding sequence is TGTGCCAGCATCATCCAGGGGAACCACCAAGAGACCCAGTACTTC.

A single count supports this clone. The rearrangement uses TRBV29-1 and TRBJ2-7, with 7 bases lining up with TRBD1. The V gene end was trimmed by 7 bases and the J gene end by 4 bases; junction bases not matched to a gene: 7. The germline gives CDR1 SQVTM, CDR2 ANQGSEA. This CDR3 has 12 amino acids. The DNA for the CDR3 is TGCAGCGCCGGGACAGAAAAATACGAGCAGTACTTC. It is translated as CSAGTEKYEQYF.

The rearrangement links TRBV11-3 to TRBJ2-1; perhaps TRBD1 as D (5 bases). The CDR3 spans 14 residues. Germline values: CDR1 SGHNT, CDR2 YENEEA. V dropped 0 bases and J dropped 5 bases, with 8 bases sitting between them. The CDR3 reads CASSLDRANNEQFF. The CDR3 DNA follows: TGTGCCAGCAGCTTAGACAGGGCTAACAATGAGCAGTTCTTC.

The chain joins TRBV7-9 to TRBJ1-3; 10 bases are a match to TRBD1. Trimming took 3 bases from V and 8 from J; bases not matched to a gene: 16. Germline CDR1 reads SEHNR; CDR2 reads FQNEAQ (reference sequence). The CDR3 extends over 18 amino acids. This CDR3 is CASSFWTGGYFAVDTIYF. In DNA, the CDR3 is TGTGCCAGCAGCTTCTGGACAGGGGGGTATTTCGCGGTCGACACCATATATTTT. Drawing the rest from reference TRBV7-9 and TRBJ1-3, the complete variable domain is DTGVSQNPRHKITKRGQNVTFRCDPISEHNRLYWYRQTLGQGPEFLTYFQNEAQLEKSRLLSDRFSAERPKGSFSTLEIQRTEQGDSAMYLCASSFWTGGYFAVDTIYFGEGSWLTVV.

The rearrangement uses TRBV7-6 and TRBJ2-5, with D possibly being TRBD1 (5 bases). Germline loops: CDR1 SGHVS, CDR2 FNYEAQ. V gave up 2 bases and J gave up 5 bases, with 9 bases separating them. The CDR3 covers 13 residues. The CDR3 protein is CASSLQGLETQYF. For the CDR3, the DNA is TGTGCCAGCAGCTTACAGGGATTGGAGACCCAGTACTTC. The full variable domain, completed using reference TRBV7-6 and TRBJ2-5, is GAGVSQSPRYKVTKRGQDVALRCDPISGHVSLYWYRQALGQGPEFLTYFNYEAQQDKSGLPNDRFSAERPEGSISTLTIQRTEQRDSAMYRCASSLQGLETQYFGPGTRLLVL.

The chain uses TRBV7-6 and TRBJ2-5; D is possibly TRBD1 (6 bases). This CDR3 comprises 13 residues. The V and J ends lost 4 bases and 5 bases respectively, with 11 bases between them. Looked up from germline, CDR1 is SGHVS and CDR2 is FNYEAQ. The CDR3 nucleotides are TGTGCCAGCAGCTCCAGGGGTAGGGAGACCCAGTACTTC. Amino acid sequence: CASSSRGRETQYF.

This rearrangement joins TRBV14 to TRBJ1-2; 7 bases map to TRBD1. The CDR3 spans 13 residues. CDR1 SGHDN and CDR2 FVKESK come from the germline V gene. Trimming cost V 6 bases and J 6 bases; bases outside gene matches: 7. The DNA of the CDR3 is TGTGCCAGCAGATTGGCAGGGGGGCATGGCTACACCTTC. Its protein is CASRLAGGHGYTF.

The chain couples TRBV6-6 to TRBJ1-5, with D hard to call. V was pared by 4 bases and J by 3 bases, with 13 bases between. The CDR3 consists of 15 residues. Per germline, CDR1 MNHNY and CDR2 SVGAGI (reference sequence). As DNA, the CDR3 is TGTGCCAGCAGTTCGCCCGGACTGTACAATCAGCCCCAGCATTTT. Translation: CASSSPGLYNQPQHF.